The 3 T cell receptor beta chains given below trace back to one sample, sequenced in a study of blood T cell repertoires in COVID-19. Here immunoSEQ multiplex PCR was the method, and the copy in TCRdb shows in-frame clones only, minus some. The profile shows approximately 350,000 clones, 85% to 90% of them singletons. The material sequenced was PBMCs or T cells enriched from blood (not recorded which). The receptors were gathered from a man younger than 35 who had recovered from COVID-19.

The chain recombines TRBV28 with TRBJ1-2, with a weak D call TRBD1 (6 bases). The CDR3 sequence is 14 residues long. Per the germline V gene, CDR1 is MDHEN and CDR2 is SYDVKM. V lost 6 bases and J lost 0, with 11 bases in between. This CDR3 reads CASRFQGTNYGYTF. CDR3 DNA sequence: TGTGCCAGCAGATTTCAGGGGACTAACTATGGCTACACCTTC.

The V and J genes are TRBV19 and TRBJ2-7; TRBD1 aligns across 11 bases. This CDR3 has 16 amino acids. The V and J ends lost 2 bases and 2 bases, in that order; junction bases with no gene match: 5. The germline V gene has CDR1 LNHDA and CDR2 SQIVND (reference sequence). CDR3: CASSIWGQGVPYEQYF. CDR3 bases: TGTGCCAGTAGTATATGGGGACAGGGGGTTCCCTACGAGCAGTACTTC. Full variable domain (rest looked up from reference TRBV19 and TRBJ2-7): DGGITQSPKYLFRKEGQNVTLSCEQNLNHDAMYWYRQDPGQGLRLIYYSQIVNDFQKGDIAEGYSVSREKKESFPLTVTSAQKNPTAFYLCASSIWGQGVPYEQYFGPGTRLTVT.

The chain is built from TRBV7-2 and TRBJ1-6; the D gene is possibly TRBD1 (5 bases). V dropped 2 bases and J dropped 6 bases, with 17 bases sitting between them. Germline V gene data show CDR1 as SGHTA and CDR2 as FQGNSA. This CDR3 has 17 amino acids. CDR3 loop: CASSLFSPSGGNSPLHF. Here the CDR3 DNA reads TGTGCCAGCAGCTTATTTTCCCCGTCCGGGGGTAATTCACCCCTCCACTTT.